This TCR beta chain appears in the sequencing data of a study of T cell repertoires in cytomegalovirus infection. Study-wide points: Carriers of CMV and the relevant HLA type were discriminated by public TCR beta frequency.

From the reads, TCRdb called clonotypes with MiXCR, one entry per CDR3 protein. The profile shows about a million distinct CDR3 sequences, approximately 31% of them singletons. There are a few counts of this clonotype. The antigen is not known. Source: cultured CD8+ T cells from PBMCs, taken from culture after CMV antigen stimulation. The source is a human donor in good health (CMV status not recorded). Some clones in this sample may be carry-over from other donors' samples.

The CDR3 DNA reads TGCGCCAGCAGCCAAGACCCACCTAGCGGGGGCTTTCCTAATGAGCAGTTCTTC. It specifies CASSQDPPSGGFPNEQFF. V is TRBV4-1 and J is TRBJ2-1, with TRBD2 matching 10 bases. The germline V gene has CDR1 MGHRA and CDR2 YSYEKL. Unmatched junction bases numbered 12, after V lost 0 bases and J lost 7 bases. This CDR3 has 18 amino acids.